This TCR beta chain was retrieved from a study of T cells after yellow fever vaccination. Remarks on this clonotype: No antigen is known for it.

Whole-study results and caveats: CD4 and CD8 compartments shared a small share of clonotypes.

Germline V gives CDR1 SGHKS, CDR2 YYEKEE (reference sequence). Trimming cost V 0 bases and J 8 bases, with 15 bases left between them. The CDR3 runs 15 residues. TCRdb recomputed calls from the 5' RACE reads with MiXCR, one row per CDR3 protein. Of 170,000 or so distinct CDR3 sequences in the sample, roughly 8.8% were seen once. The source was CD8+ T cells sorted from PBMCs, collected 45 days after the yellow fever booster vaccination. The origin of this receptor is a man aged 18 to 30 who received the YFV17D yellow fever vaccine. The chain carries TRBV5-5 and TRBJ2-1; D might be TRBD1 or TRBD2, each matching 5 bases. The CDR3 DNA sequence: TGTGCCAGCAGCTTGGTCCAGAGGGGTGGTTATGAGCAGTTCTTC. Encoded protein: CASSLVQRGGYEQFF.